These T cell receptor beta chains were read from a single sample in a study of cytomegalovirus exposure and HLA in healthy donors. Sequencing was performed with immunoSEQ multiplex PCR; in TCRdb, only in-frame clones are kept and a portion is missing. The sample records roughly 98,000 clones, around 79% being singletons. The material sequenced was PBMCs. These receptors were taken from a female donor in good health and CMV-seropositive. Each CDR3 is given with its conserved first and last residue. Each record gives: D gene, V gene, clone size, J gene, CDR3 protein, CDR3 DNA. D genes are given only for firm matches. Clone size, where shown, is once, few, many, or a class for clones that have expanded.

>TRBD2|TRBV7-2|.|TRBJ2-1
CASSPPGGGAYNEQFF
TGTGCCAGCAGCCCCCCGGGAGGCGGGGCCTACAATGAGCAGTTCTTC
>TRBD1|TRBV7-8|once|TRBJ1-1
CASSFRDREREAFF
TGTGCCAGCAGCTTTAGAGACAGGGAGAGAGAAGCTTTCTTT
>TRBD1|TRBV4-3|.|TRBJ1-1
CASSQDVAGGRTEAFF
TGCGCCAGCAGCCAAGATGTGGCAGGGGGTCGTACTGAAGCTTTCTTT
>TRBD1|TRBV5-1|.|TRBJ1-4
CASSQSRQGATEKLFF
TGCGCCAGCAGCCAGTCTCGACAGGGTGCTACCGAAAAACTGTTTTTT
>TRBD2|TRBV11-1|.|TRBJ2-7
CASSLHTSGSDEQYF
TGTGCCAGCAGCTTACACACTAGCGGGAGCGACGAGCAGTACTTC
>TRBD1|TRBV28|once|TRBJ1-1
CASSPPTGGRRTEAFF
TGTGCCAGCAGTCCCCCGACAGGGGGGAGGAGGACTGAAGCTTTCTTT
>.|TRBV6-5|.|TRBJ1-2
CASSYRGGSPNYGYTF
TGTGCCAGCAGTTACCGGGGGGGCAGTCCTAACTATGGCTACACCTTC
>.|TRBV5-4|few|TRBJ2-7
CASAYTSDNYEQYF
TGTGCCAGTGCTTACACTTCGGACAACTACGAGCAGTACTTC
>TRBD1|TRBV28|.|TRBJ2-1
CASDRDNEQFF
TGTGCCAGCGACAGGGATAATGAGCAGTTCTTC
>.|TRBV2|.|TRBJ2-5
CASNPSRGRKETQYF
TGTGCCAGCAATCCGTCTCGGGGTCGGAAAGAGACCCAGTACTTC
>TRBD1|TRBV5-4|.|TRBJ2-3
CASSLGQGWSTDTQYF
TGTGCCAGCAGCTTGGGACAGGGCTGGAGCACAGATACGCAGTATTTT
>.|TRBV11-2|once|TRBJ1-5
CASSLELLGPQHF
TGTGCCAGCAGCTTAGAGCTCCTCGGGCCCCAGCATTTT
>.|TRBV19|.|TRBJ2-7
CASSVQGSGYEQYF
TGTGCCAGTAGTGTTCAGGGTTCAGGCTACGAGCAGTACTTC
>.|TRBV4-3|.|TRBJ1-2
CASSQSGGRVNYGYTF
TGCGCCAGCAGCCAATCGGGGGGCCGGGTTAACTATGGCTACACCTTC
>.|TRBV6-6|.|TRBJ2-6
CASSFLSGANVLTF
TGTGCCAGCAGTTTCCTCTCTGGGGCCAACGTCCTGACTTTC
>TRBD1|TRBV2|.|TRBJ2-1
CASIGTGGFTSYNEQFF
TGTGCCAGCATCGGGACAGGGGGCTTTACATCCTACAATGAGCAGTTCTTC
>TRBD2|TRBV7-7|.|TRBJ2-1
CASSRAGGPYNEQFF
TGTGCTAGCAGCCGGGCGGGGGGGCCATACAATGAGCAGTTCTTC
>TRBD2|TRBV2|.|TRBJ2-1
CASRSLAGYNEQFF
TGTGCCAGCAGGTCGCTAGCGGGCTACAATGAGCAGTTCTTC
>TRBD1|TRBV10-3|.|TRBJ1-5
CAIRAGTGGQPQHF
TGTGCCATCAGAGCCGGGACAGGGGGTCAGCCCCAGCATTTT
>.|TRBV4-1|.|TRBJ2-3
CASRSGTTDTQYF
TGCGCCAGCAGGAGCGGAACCACAGATACGCAGTATTTT
>.|TRBV23-1|.|TRBJ1-5
CASTFLLNTYQPQHF
TGCGCCAGCACTTTCCTCCTGAACACGTATCAGCCCCAGCATTTT
>.|TRBV4-1|.|TRBJ1-1
CASSPSAAGGRTEAFF
TGCGCCAGCAGCCCGAGCGCTGCGGGGGGTCGGACTGAAGCTTTCTTT
>.|TRBV28|.|TRBJ1-1
CASSLGGHTEAFF
TGTGCCAGCAGTTTAGGAGGGCACACTGAAGCTTTCTTT